This TCR beta chain was retrieved from a study of CD8+ T cells in alopecia areata. Whole-study results and caveats: Scalp sequencing also captures normal skin's resident alphabeta T cells.

The sample's treatment: oral pan-JAK inhibitor, 5-10 mg twice daily. Peripheral blood and lesional scalp punch biopsies were taken from alopecia areata patients. Extracted RNA was reverse transcribed, and the resulting cDNA served as sequencing template. The repertoire was sequenced with immunoSEQ multiplex PCR; TCRdb's copy has only in-frame clones and lacks some. The sample lists approximately 100,000 clones, roughly three fifths occurring once. With 4 bases removed from V and 3 bases from J, the gap between germline ends came to 13 bases. Germline V lookup: CDR1 LNHNV, CDR2 YYDKDF (reference sequence). The CDR3 sequence is 14 residues long. Of note for this clone: Its antigen remains unknown.

The clonotype originates from a human donor with alopecia areata. Material: CD8+ T cells sorted from blood, obtained at approximately week 60, from a patient treated with tofacitinib. The rearrangement uses TRBV15 and TRBJ2-7; D remains ambiguous. CDR3 amino acids: CATSTGPDHYEQYF. The CDR3 DNA reads TGTGCCACCAGCACTGGACCGGACCACTACGAGCAGTACTTC.